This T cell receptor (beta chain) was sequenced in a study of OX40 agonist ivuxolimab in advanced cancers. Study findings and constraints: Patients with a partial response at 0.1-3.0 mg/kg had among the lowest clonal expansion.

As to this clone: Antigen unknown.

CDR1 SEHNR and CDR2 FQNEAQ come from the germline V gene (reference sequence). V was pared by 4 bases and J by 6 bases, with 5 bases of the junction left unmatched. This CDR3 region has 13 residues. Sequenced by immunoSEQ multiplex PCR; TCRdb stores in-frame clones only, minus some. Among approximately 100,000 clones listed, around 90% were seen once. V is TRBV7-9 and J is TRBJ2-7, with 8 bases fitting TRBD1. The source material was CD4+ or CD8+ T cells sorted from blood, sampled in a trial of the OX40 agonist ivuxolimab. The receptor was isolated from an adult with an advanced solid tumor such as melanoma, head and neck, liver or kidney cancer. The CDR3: CASSSSTGVEQYF. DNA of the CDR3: TGTGCCAGCAGCTCGTCGACAGGGGTCGAGCAGTACTTC. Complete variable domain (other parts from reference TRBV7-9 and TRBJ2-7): DTGVSQNPRHKITKRGQNVTFRCDPISEHNRLYWYRQTLGQGPEFLTYFQNEAQLEKSRLLSDRFSAERPKGSFSTLEIQRTEQGDSAMYLCASSSSTGVEQYFGPGTRLTVT.